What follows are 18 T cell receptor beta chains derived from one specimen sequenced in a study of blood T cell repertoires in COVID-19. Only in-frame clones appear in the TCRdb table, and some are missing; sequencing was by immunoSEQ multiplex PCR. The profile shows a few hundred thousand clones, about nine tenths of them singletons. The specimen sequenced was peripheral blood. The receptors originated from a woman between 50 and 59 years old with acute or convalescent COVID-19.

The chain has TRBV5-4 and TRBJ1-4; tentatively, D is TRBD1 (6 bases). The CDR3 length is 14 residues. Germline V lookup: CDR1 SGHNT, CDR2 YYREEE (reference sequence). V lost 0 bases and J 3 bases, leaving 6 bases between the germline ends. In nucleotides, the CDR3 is TGTGCCAGCAGCTTGGACAGGGCTAATGAAAAACTGTTTTTT. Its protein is CASSLDRANEKLFF.

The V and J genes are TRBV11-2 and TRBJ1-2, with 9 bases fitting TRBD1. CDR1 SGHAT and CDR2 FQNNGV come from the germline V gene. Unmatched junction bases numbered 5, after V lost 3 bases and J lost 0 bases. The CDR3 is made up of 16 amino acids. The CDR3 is CASSFSGTGTNYGYTF. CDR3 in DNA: TGTGCCAGCAGCTTTTCCGGGACAGGGACTAACTATGGCTACACCTTC.

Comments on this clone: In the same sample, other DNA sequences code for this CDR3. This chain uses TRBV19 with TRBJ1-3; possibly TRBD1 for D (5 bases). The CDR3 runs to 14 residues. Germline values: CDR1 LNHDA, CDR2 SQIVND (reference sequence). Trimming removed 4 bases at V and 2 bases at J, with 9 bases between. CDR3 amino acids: CASSTGGPGNTIYF. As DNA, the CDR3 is TGTGCCAGTAGTACCGGGGGACCTGGAAACACCATATATTTT.

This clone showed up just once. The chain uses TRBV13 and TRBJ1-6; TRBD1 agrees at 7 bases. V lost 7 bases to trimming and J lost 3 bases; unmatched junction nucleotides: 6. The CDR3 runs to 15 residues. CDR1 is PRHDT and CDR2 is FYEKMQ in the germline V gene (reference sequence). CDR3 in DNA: TGTGCCAGCAACCGGGACAGCCACTATAATTCACCCCTCCACTTT. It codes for CASNRDSHYNSPLHF.

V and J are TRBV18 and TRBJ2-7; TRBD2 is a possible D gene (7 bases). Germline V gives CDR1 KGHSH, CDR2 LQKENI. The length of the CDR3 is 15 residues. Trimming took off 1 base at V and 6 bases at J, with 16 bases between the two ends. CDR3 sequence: CASSPLGGGASEQYF. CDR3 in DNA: TGTGCCAGCTCACCACTAGGAGGGGGGGCCTCCGAGCAGTACTTC.

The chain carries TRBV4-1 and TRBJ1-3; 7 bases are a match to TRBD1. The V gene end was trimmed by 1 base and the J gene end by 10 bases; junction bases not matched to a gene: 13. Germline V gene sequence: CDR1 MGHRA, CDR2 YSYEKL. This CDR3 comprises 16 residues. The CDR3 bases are TGCGCCAGCAGCCAAGGCCGCCGGACAGGAGGTTCGACCATATATTTT. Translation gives CASSQGRRTGGSTIYF.

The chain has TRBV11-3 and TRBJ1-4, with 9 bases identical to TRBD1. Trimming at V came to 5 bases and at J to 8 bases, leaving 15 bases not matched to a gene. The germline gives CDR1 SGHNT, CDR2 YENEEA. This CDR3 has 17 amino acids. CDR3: CASSPGTGLRGAEKLFF. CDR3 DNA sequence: TGTGCCAGCAGCCCAGGGACAGGGTTAAGGGGAGCCGAAAAACTGTTTTTT.

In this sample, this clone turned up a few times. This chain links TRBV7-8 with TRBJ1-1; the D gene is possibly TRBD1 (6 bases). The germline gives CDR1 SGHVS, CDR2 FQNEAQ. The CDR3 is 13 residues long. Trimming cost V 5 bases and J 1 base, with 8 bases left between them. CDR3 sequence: CASSLTGNTEAFF. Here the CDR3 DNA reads TGTGCCAGCAGCCTGACAGGGAACACTGAAGCTTTCTTT.

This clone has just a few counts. In DNA, the CDR3 is TGTGCCTCCTTCAAGACAGGGTTTCTGGAAGCTTTCTTT. Residues: CASFKTGFLEAFF. The chain is built from TRBV30 and TRBJ1-1, with 7 bases identical to TRBD1. This CDR3 is 13 amino acids long. After removal of 7 bases from V and 8 bases from J, the junction contained 13 bases not matched to a gene. The V gene's germline CDR1 is GTSNPN and CDR2 SVGIG (reference sequence).

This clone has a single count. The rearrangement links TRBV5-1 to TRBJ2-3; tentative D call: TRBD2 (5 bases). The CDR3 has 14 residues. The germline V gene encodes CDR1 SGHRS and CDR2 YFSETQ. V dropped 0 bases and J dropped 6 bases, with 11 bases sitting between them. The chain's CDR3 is CASSLEGVRDTQYF. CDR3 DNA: TGCGCCAGCAGCTTGGAGGGAGTGCGGGATACGCAGTATTTT. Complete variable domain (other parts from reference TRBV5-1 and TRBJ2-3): KAGVTQTPRYLIKTRGQQVTLSCSPISGHRSVSWYQQTPGQGLQFLFEYFSETQRNKGNFPGRFSGRQFSNSRSEMNVSTLELGDSALYLCASSLEGVRDTQYFGPGTRLTVL.

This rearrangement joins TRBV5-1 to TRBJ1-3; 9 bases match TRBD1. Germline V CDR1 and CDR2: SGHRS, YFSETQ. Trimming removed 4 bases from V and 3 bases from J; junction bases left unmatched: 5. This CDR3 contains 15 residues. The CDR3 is CASSRTGGSGNTIYF. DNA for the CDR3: TGCGCCAGCAGCCGTACAGGGGGCAGTGGAAACACCATATATTTT.

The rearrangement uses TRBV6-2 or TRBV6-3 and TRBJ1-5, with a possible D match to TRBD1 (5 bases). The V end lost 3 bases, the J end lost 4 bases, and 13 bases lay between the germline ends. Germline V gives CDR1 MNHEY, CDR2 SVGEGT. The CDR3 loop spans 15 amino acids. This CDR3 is CASSYRGSTNQPQHF. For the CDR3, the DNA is TGTGCCAGCAGTTATCGGGGGTCTACGAATCAGCCCCAGCATTTT.

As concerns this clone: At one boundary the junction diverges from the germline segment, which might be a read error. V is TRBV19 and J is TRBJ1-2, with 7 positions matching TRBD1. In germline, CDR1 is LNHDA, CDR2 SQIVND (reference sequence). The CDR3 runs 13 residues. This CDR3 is CASSRPGTASYLF. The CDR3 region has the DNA TGTGCCAGTAGTAGGCCGGGGACAGCTTCATATCTCTTC.

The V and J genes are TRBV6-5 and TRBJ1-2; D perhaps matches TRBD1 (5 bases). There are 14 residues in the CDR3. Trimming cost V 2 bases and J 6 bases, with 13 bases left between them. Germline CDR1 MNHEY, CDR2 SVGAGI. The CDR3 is CASSYVGESHGYTF. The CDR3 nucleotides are TGTGCCAGCAGTTACGTAGGGGAATCGCATGGCTACACCTTC.

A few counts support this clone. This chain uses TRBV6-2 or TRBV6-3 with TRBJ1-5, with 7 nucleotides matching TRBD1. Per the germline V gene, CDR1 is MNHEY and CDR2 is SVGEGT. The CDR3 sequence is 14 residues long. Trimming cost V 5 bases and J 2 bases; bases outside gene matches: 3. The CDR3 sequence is CASSQTGGNQPQHF. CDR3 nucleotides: TGTGCCAGCAGTCAAACAGGGGGCAATCAGCCCCAGCATTTT.

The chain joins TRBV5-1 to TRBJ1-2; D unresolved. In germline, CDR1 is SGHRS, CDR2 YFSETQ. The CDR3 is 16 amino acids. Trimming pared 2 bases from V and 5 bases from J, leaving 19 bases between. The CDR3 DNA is TGCGCCAGCAGCTTTGGGCAGTTTGGCCGACAATATGGCTACACCTTC. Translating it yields CASSFGQFGRQYGYTF.

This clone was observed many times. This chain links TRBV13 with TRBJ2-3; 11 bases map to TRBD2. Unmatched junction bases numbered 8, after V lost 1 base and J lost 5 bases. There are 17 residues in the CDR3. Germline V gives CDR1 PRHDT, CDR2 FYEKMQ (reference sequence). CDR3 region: CASSLDLAGGNGDTQYF. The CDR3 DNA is TGTGCCAGCAGCTTAGACCTAGCGGGAGGAAACGGAGATACGCAGTATTTT.

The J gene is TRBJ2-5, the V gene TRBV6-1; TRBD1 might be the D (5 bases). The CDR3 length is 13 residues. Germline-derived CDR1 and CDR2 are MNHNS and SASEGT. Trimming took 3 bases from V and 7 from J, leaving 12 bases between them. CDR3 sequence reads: CASSDTGPTTQYF. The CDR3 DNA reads TGTGCCAGCAGTGATACAGGTCCGACGACCCAGTACTTC.